This TCR beta chain was identified during a study of blood T cell repertoires in COVID-19. Study context: The samples span acute and convalescent COVID-19 from the United States, Italy and Spain. From T cells, B-cell-depleted T cells, or PBMCs came the material, which was cDNA or gDNA.

Per the study methods: Estimated nucleated cell counts came from reference gene primer amplification. TCRdb keeps only in-frame clones here, not all; method: immunoSEQ multiplex PCR. That table furnishes V, J and clone size, whereas the DNA furnished D and trimming. This table has approximately 170,000 clones, approximately 85% appearing once. Sequencing was carried out using peripheral blood. This sequence originates from a man in his sixties who had recovered from COVID-19.

The CDR3, as DNA: TGTGCCAGCAGCTATCCCGGGACAGGGGACTACAATGAGCAGTTCTTC. Translated, it gives CASSYPGTGDYNEQFF. The genes are TRBV3-1 (or the pseudogene TRBV3-2) and TRBJ2-1, with 10 positions matching TRBD1. The length of the CDR3 is 16 residues. The germline V gene has CDR1 LGHDT and CDR2 YNNKEL (reference sequence). Losses at the gene ends were 5 bases for V and 3 bases for J; bases not matched to a gene: 7.